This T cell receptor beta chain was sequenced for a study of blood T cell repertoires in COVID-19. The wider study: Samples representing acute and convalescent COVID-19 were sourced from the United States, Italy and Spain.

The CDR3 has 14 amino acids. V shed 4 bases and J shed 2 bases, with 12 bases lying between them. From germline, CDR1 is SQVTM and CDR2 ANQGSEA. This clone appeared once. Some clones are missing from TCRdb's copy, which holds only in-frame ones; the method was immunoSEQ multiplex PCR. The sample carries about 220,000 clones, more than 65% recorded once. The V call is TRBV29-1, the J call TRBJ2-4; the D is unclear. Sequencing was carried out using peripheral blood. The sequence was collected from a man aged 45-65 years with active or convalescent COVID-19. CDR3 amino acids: CSVVSPLTKNIQYF. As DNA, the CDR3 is TGCAGCGTTGTCTCCCCCCTAACCAAAAACATTCAGTACTTC.